This T cell receptor (beta chain) comes out of a study of cytotoxic CD8 clonotypes in ibrutinib-treated CLL (dated by TCRdb to about 2021). In the study overall: In this cohort, approximately 15 patients were treatment-naive and approximately twelve were relapsed/refractory, while some 18 had unmutated IGHV. Responses were partial in 24 patients and complete in 2; after median about 70 months follow-up, 14 stayed in remission and around 12 progressed. The response samples were drawn at a median of roughly twelve months into treatment, with a range of roughly 6 to 40 months. An average of around 260,000 productive templates and 94,082 productive rearrangements was obtained per sample. Longitudinal samples were available for about 30% of the roughly 90 trial participants. Cryopreserved peripheral blood mononuclear cells were obtained before treatment, at response, and at either sustained remission or disease progression. Patients were still on ibrutinib when every remission and progressive disease sample was collected.

A remark on this clone: The antigen this receptor binds is unknown. Base qualities were left out, and no much larger clone turns up one base away.

Overall study results and their limits: Sampling times were not matched between patients in sustained remission and patients whose disease was progressing, and lymph node repertoires were not examined. Public clonotypes were rare and either contracted or stayed stable during treatment, and the rise in clonality at ibrutinib response reflected the expansion of private clonotypes. Clonality increased at ibrutinib response, stayed stable in sustained remission, and fell back toward baseline at progression. At baseline, clonality was higher than in age-matched healthy donors and showed a strong correlation with circulating CD8+ T-cell counts.

Each clonotype received, on average, roughly 9.6x coverage in deep resolution sequencing performed on a MiSeq, where the target depth lay between 1 in 1 million and 1 in 200,000 T cells. The immunoSEQ hsTCRB Kit was used to generate the TCR beta libraries. On the authors' methods: Data were analyzed with ImmunoSEQ Data Assistant and ImmunoSEQ Analyzer, with V, D and J genes assigned per IMGT definitions. Clonality, with values ranging from 0 to 1, was calculated as one minus the normalized Shannon entropy of productive rearrangement frequencies. Only overrepresented clonotypes making up at least 0.05% of the repertoire of each patient were included in the public clonotype analysis. Approximately 14 age-matched healthy donor repertoires from immuneACCESS were used as controls for clonality. TCRdb took this table from immuneACCESS and kept in-frame rearrangements with V and J called. Such tables lack part of the clones; where checked against another copy, unresolved V genes explain under half of the gap, and the rest is unexplained. D and trimming were read from the DNA, whereas the V and J calls and clone size are those reported in that table. Recorded for this sample are approximately 350,000 clones; 60% to 80% of them occurred a single time. The ten largest clones represent roughly 6.7% of the sample.

For TCR beta library preparation, about 2 micrograms of genomic DNA was extracted from cryopreserved PBMCs. Longitudinal blood samples from CLL patients on ibrutinib monotherapy underwent high-throughput TCR beta sequencing. The patients were enrolled in a single-center, open-label phase 2 trial of ibrutinib monotherapy. The germline V end is reduced by 0 bases and the J end by 6 bases; junction bases left unmatched: 7. Via the germline V gene, CDR1 is SGDLS and CDR2 YYNGEE. From its cysteine to its phenylalanine, the CDR3 spans 15 amino acids. Kept here is only the CDR3 DNA, which spans 45 bases and is read in frame from base 1.

This clonotype was obtained from a human donor with chronic lymphocytic leukemia. The sequencing used PBMCs, collected after 36 months of ibrutinib treatment. The V and J segments used are TRBV9 and TRBJ2-7; 9 junctional bases match TRBD2. CDR3 loop: CASSVVGTSLVEQYF. The nucleotide sequence is TGTGCCAGCAGCGTAGTAGGGACTAGCTTGGTCGAGCAGTACTTC.